This T cell receptor (beta chain) was captured in a study of T cells in Graves' hyperthyroidism and ophthalmopathy. General observations from the study: By a 13 V-J model, ophthalmopathy was set apart from stable hyperthyroidism.

This CDR3 has 16 residues. The V segment lost 4 bases and the J segment 3 bases; nucleotides outside the gene matches: 10. In germline, CDR1 is MGHRA, CDR2 YSYEKL. RNA transcripts served as the template for amplifying TCR beta CDR3 regions. The TCR CDR3 was amplified in a first-round RT-PCR using the HTBI primer set. TCRdb independently ran MiXCR on the multiplex PCR reads; one entry per CDR3 protein. This sample has more than 500,000 distinct CDR3 sequences; about 15% occur once, and the top ten carry 3.5% to 4.5%. Turning to this clonotype: The antigen is not known. This may arise from a read error, as a much more abundant clone is one base away.

Reasons for excluding patients were uncontrolled infection, other autoimmune disease, pregnancy or lactation. Orbital computed tomography, thyroid ultrasound, serum thyroxine and TRAb, and clinical symptoms together informed the diagnoses. More than 8.5 ml of fresh peripheral blood supplied the PBMCs. The rearrangement links TRBV4-1 to TRBJ2-7; TRBD1 matches at 9 bases. Material for sequencing was blood. This sequence was found in a middle-aged woman with Graves' ophthalmopathy. In DNA form, the CDR3 reads TGCGCCAGCAGCCTAGGCGACAGGGGGGGATACTACGAGCAGTACTTC. Residues: CASSLGDRGGYYEQYF.